This entry concerns a single T cell receptor (beta chain). As yet, its antigen is unknown. This specimen comes from a study of CD8 T cells in ankylosing spondylitis. Study-level results: Matched synovial fluid from ankylosing spondylitis patients was reported to be enriched for disease-linked clones. What appeared characteristic of ankylosing spondylitis blood was a TCR beta motif of several highly homologous variants. Disease-linked clones bore a CD8+ phenotype, appearing relatively rarely in peripheral blood.

Using quantitative 5'-RACE with molecular barcodes, the authors made TCR beta libraries. TCRdb processed the 5' RACE reads anew with MiXCR; each CDR3 protein has one entry. In the table there are around 480,000 distinct CDR3 sequences, approximately 17% of which are singletons. The sample consisted of blood, either unsorted or a sorted T cell fraction (not recorded which). The TCR comes from a male donor with ankylosing spondylitis.

CDR3: CASRDRTTEGYTF. CDR3 nucleotide sequence: TGTGCCAGTAGGGACCGGACTACTGAGGGCTACACCTTC. The V call is TRBV19, the J call TRBJ1-2; no reliable D call. The germline V gene has CDR1 LNHDA and CDR2 SQIVND (reference sequence). The germline V and J ends were trimmed by 6 bases and 8 bases, with 16 bases remaining between them. The CDR3 covers 13 residues.